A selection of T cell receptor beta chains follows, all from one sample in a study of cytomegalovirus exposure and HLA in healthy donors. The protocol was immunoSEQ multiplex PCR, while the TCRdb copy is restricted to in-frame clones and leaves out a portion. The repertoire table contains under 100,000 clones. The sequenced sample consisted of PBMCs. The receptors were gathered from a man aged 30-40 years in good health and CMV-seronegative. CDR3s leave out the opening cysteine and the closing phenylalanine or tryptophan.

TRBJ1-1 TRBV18 ASSLGQGENTEAF
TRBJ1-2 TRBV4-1 ASSHILGTGGAVSGYT
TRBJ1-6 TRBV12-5 ASGLHRGPVNSPLH
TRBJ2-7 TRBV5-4 ASSRTSAYEQY
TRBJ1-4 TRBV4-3 ASSQGDVATNEKLF
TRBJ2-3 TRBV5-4 ASSTGLARNTDTQY
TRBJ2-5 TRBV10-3 AIKKSGSGQETQY
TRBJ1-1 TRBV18 ASSPYGGKAGGTEAF
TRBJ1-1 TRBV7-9 ASSSQQGENTEAF
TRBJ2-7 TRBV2 ASSLGLISSYEQY
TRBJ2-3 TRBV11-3 ASSLLTGLTDTQY
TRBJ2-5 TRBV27 ASSISGEETQY
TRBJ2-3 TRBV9 ASSPGSSEGQY
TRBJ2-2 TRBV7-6 ASSLGGGGGELF
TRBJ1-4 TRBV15 ATSRGGAYQKLF
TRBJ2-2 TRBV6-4 ASSDSEGGTGELF
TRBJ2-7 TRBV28 ASSQLQGIGHEQY